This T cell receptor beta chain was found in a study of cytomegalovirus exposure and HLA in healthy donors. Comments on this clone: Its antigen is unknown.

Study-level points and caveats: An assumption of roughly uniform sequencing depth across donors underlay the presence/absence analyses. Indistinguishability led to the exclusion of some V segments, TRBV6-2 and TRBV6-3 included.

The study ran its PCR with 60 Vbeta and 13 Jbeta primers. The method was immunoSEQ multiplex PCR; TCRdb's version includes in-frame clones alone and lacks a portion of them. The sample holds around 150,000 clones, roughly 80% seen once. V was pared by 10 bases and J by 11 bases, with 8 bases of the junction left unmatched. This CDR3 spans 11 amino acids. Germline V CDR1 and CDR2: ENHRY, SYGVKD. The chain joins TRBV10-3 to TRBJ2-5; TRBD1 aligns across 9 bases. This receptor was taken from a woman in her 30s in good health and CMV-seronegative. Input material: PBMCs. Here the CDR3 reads CATRTGDEQYF. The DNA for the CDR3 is TGTGCCACCAGGACAGGGGATGAGCAGTACTTC.